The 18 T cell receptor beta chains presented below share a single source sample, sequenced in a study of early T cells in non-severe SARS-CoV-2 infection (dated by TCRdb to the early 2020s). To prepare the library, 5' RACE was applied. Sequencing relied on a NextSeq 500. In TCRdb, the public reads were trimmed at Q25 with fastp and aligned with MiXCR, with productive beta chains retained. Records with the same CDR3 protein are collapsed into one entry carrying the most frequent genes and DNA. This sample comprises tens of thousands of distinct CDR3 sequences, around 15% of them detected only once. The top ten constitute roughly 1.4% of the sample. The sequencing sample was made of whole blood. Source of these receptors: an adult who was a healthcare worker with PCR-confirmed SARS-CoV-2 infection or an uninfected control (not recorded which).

This CDR3 is CASSLLRTEAFF. The CDR3 coding sequence is TGTGCCAGCAGCTTGTTACGGACTGAAGCTTTCTTT. The chain is built from TRBV5-6 and TRBJ1-1; no firm D call. CDR3 length equals 12 residues. V gave up 1 base and J gave up 5 bases, with 6 bases separating them. From germline, CDR1 is SGHDT and CDR2 YYEEEE.

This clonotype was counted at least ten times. The CDR3 DNA reads as TGTGCCAGCAGTCCAGGGACAGGGGTGGATACGCAGTATTTT. It specifies CASSPGTGVDTQYF. The V and J genes are TRBV12-3 or TRBV12-4 and TRBJ2-3; 10 positions agree with TRBD1. The junction had 5 bases not matched to a gene; V was cut back by 5 bases and J by 6 bases. The CDR3 spans 14 residues.

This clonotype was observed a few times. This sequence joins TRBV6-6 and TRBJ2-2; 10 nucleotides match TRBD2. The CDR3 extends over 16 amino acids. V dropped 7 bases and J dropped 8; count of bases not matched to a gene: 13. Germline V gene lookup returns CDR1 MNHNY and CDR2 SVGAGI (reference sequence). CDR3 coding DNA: TGTGCCAGCAAGCCTAGCGGGGGTCCTCGAGGGGGGGAGCTGTTTTTT. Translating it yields CASKPSGGPRGGELFF.

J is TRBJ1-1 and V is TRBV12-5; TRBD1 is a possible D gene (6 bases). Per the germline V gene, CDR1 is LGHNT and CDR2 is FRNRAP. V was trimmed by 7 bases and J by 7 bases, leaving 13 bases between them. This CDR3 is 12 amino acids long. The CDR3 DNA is TGTGCTAGTGCCATTGGACAGCATGAAGCTTTCTTT. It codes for CASAIGQHEAFF.

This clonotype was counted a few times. CDR3 sequence: CASSKQDGTQYF. The DNA for the CDR3 is TGTGCCAGCAGCAAACAAGACGGTACGCAGTATTTT. The chain carries TRBV6-2 or TRBV6-3 and TRBJ2-3; D is undetermined. V dropped 6 bases and J dropped 8 bases, with 12 bases sitting between them. Germline lookup yields CDR1 MNHEY and CDR2 SVGEGT. This CDR3 is 12 amino acids long.

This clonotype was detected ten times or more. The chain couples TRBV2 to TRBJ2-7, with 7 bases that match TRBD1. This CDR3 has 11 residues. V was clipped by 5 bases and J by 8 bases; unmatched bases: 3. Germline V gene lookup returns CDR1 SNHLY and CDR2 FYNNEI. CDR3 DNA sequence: TGTGCCAGCAGTAAGGGACAGAAGCAGTACTTC. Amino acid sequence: CASSKGQKQYF.

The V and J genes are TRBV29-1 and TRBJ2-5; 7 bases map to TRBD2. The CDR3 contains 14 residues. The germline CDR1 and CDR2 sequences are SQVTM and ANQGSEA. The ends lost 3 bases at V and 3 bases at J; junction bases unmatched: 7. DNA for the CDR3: TGCAGCGTTGATGTTGCGGGGGTAAAAGAGACCCAGTACTTC. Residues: CSVDVAGVKETQYF.

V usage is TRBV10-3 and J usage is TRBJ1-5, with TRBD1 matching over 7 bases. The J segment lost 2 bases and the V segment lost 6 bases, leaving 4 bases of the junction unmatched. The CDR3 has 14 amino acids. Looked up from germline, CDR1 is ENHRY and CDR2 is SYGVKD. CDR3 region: CAISSGQGNQPQHF. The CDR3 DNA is TGTGCCATCAGCTCCGGACAGGGCAATCAGCCCCAGCATTTT.

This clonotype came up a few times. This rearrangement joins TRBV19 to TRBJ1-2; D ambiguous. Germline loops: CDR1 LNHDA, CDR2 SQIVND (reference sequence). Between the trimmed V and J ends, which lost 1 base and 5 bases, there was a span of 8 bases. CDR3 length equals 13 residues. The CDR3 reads CASSIGFGYGYTF. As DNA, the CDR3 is TGTGCCAGTAGTATAGGATTTGGGTATGGCTACACCTTC. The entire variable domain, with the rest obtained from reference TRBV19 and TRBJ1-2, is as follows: DGGITQSPKYLFRKEGQNVTLSCEQNLNHDAMYWYRQDPGQGLRLIYYSQIVNDFQKGDIAEGYSVSREKKESFPLTVTSAQKNPTAFYLCASSIGFGYGYTFGSGTRLTVV.

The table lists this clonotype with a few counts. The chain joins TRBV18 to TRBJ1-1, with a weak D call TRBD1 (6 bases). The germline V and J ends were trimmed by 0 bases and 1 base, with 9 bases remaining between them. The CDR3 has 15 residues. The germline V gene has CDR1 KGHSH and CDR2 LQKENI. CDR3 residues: CASSPPGTKNTEAFF. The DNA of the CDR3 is TGTGCCAGCTCACCACCGGGGACAAAGAACACTGAAGCTTTCTTT.

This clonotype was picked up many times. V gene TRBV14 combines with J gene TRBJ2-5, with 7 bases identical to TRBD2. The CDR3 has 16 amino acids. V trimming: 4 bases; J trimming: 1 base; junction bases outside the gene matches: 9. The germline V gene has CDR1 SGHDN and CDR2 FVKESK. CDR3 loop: CASSRSIGLVQETQYF. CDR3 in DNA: TGTGCCAGCAGCCGCTCGATTGGACTAGTCCAAGAGACCCAGTACTTC. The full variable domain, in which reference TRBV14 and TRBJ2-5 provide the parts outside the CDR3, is EAGVTQFPSHSVIEKGQTVTLRCDPISGHDNLYWYRRVMGKEIKFLLHFVKESKQDESGMPNNRFLAERTGGTYSTLKVQPAELEDSGVYFCASSRSIGLVQETQYFGPGTRLLVL.

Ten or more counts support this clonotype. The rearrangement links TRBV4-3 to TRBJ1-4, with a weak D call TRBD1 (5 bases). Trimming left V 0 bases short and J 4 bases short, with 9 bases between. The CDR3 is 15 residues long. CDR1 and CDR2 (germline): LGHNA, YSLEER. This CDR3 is CASSQDRGSNEKLFF. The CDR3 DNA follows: TGCGCCAGCAGCCAAGATAGGGGCAGTAATGAAAAACTGTTTTTT.

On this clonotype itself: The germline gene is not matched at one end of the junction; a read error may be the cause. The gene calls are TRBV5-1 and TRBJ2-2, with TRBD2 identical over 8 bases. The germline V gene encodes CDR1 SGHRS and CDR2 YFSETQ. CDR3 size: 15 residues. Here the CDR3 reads CASRRGGKNTRELFF. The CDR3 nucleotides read TGCGCCAGCCGCCGCGGGGGGAAAAACACCAGGGAGCTGTTTTTT.

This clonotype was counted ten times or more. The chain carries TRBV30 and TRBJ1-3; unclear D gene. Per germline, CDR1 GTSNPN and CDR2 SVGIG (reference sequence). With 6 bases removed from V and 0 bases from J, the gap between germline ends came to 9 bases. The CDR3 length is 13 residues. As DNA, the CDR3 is TGTGCCTGCGTTCTCTACTCTGGAAACACCATATATTTT. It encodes CACVLYSGNTIYF.

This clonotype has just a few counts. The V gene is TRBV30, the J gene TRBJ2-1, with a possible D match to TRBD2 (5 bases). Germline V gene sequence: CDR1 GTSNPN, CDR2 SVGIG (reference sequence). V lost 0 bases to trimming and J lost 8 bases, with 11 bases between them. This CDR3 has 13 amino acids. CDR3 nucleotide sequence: TGTGCCTGGAGTGTACGCCTAGCCGATGAGCAGTTCTTC. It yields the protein CAWSVRLADEQFF.

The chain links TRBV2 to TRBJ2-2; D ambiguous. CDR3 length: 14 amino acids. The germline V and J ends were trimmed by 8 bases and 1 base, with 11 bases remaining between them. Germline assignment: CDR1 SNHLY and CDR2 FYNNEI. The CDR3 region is CASVVFRNTGELFF. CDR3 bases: TGTGCCAGCGTTGTATTCCGGAACACCGGGGAGCTGTTTTTT.

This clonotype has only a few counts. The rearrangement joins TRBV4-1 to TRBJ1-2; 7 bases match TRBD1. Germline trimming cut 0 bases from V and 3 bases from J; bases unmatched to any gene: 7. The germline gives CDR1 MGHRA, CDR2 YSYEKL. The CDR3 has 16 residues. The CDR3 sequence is CASSQDSATGYYGYTF. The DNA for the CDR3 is TGCGCCAGCAGCCAAGATTCTGCGACAGGGTACTATGGCTACACCTTC.

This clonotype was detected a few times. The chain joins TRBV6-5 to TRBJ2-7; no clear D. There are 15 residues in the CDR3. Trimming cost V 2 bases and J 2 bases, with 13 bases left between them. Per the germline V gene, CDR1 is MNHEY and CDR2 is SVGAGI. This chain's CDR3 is CASSYVPDRPYEQYF. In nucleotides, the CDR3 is TGTGCCAGCAGTTACGTCCCAGACCGGCCCTACGAGCAGTACTTC.